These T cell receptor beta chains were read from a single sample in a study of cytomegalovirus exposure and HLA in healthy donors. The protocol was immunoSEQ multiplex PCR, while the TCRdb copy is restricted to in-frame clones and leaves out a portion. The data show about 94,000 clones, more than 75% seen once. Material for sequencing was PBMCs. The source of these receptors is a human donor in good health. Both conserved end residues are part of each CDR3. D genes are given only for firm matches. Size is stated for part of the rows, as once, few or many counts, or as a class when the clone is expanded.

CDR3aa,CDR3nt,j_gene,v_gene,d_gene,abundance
CASSFETGGYTF,TGCGCCAGCAGCTTTGAGACGGGAGGCTACACCTTC,TRBJ1-2,TRBV5-1,.,.
CASSRHGTGGTYEQYF,TGTGCCAGCAGCCGCCATGGGACAGGGGGAACCTACGAGCAGTACTTC,TRBJ2-7,TRBV7-9,TRBD1,.
CASSWEYQETQYF,TGTGCCAGCAGTTGGGAGTACCAAGAGACCCAGTACTTC,TRBJ2-5,TRBV27,.,.
CSVGVAARETQYF,TGCAGCGTTGGAGTAGCGGCGCGAGAGACCCAGTACTTC,TRBJ2-5,TRBV29-1,.,.
CASSLGDRVSDTQYF,TGTGCCAGCAGCTTAGGGGACAGGGTGTCAGATACGCAGTATTTT,TRBJ2-3,TRBV5-4,TRBD1,once
CAISERGREDEQYF,TGTGCCATCAGTGAACGGGGGAGGGAAGACGAGCAGTACTTC,TRBJ2-7,TRBV10-3,TRBD2,.
CASSLYTTGRYSYEQYF,TGCGCCAGCAGCTTATATACGACAGGTAGGTACTCCTACGAGCAGTACTTC,TRBJ2-7,TRBV5-1,.,few
CASSLGGGWTDTQYF,TGTGCCAGCAGCTTAGGGGGGGGCTGGACAGATACGCAGTATTTT,TRBJ2-3,TRBV7-2,.,.
CASSEWTSGTDTQYF,TGTGCCAGCAGTGAATGGACTAGCGGCACAGATACGCAGTATTTT,TRBJ2-3,TRBV2,TRBD2,.
CASTQGSYNEQFF,TGTGCCAGCACGCAGGGGTCCTACAATGAGCAGTTCTTC,TRBJ2-1,TRBV11-1,.,.
CASSGDSYEQYF,TGCGCCAGCAGCGGCGACAGCTACGAGCAGTACTTC,TRBJ2-7,TRBV5-1,.,.
CAWSVVGDQPQHF,TGTGCCTGGAGTGTCGTGGGAGATCAGCCCCAGCATTTT,TRBJ1-5,TRBV30,.,few
CAISESGLAETQYF,TGTGCCATCAGTGAGTCGGGACTAGCAGAGACCCAGTACTTC,TRBJ2-5,TRBV10-3,TRBD2,.
CASSLSSGGQGAAGANVLTF,TGTGCCAGCAGCTTGTCTTCAGGGGGACAGGGGGCAGCTGGGGCCAACGTCCTGACTTTC,TRBJ2-6,TRBV7-3,TRBD1,.
CASRDRVTGANVLTF,TGTGCCAGCAGGGACAGGGTCACTGGGGCCAACGTCCTGACTTTC,TRBJ2-6,TRBV7-3,TRBD1,once
CASSEQGTSTDTQYF,TGTGCCAGCAGTGAACAGGGAACTAGCACAGATACGCAGTATTTT,TRBJ2-3,TRBV2,.,few
CSVEVRGRGPYNEQFF,TGCAGCGTTGAAGTCCGTGGCAGGGGACCCTACAATGAGCAGTTCTTC,TRBJ2-1,TRBV29-1,.,.
CASSYPRGRNTEAFF,TGTGCCAGCAGTTACCCCAGGGGGCGGAACACTGAAGCTTTCTTT,TRBJ1-1,TRBV6-5,TRBD1,.
CASSSPFDTEAFF,TGTGCCAGCAGCTCCCCGTTTGACACTGAAGCTTTCTTT,TRBJ1-1,TRBV5-8,.,few
CASSPGQASEWETQYF,TGTGCCAGCAGCCCGGGACAGGCTAGCGAGTGGGAGACCCAGTACTTC,TRBJ2-5,TRBV28,TRBD1,once
CSAHRGDVAFF,TGCAGTGCTCACAGGGGAGACGTAGCTTTCTTT,TRBJ1-1,TRBV20-1,TRBD1,.
CASSLLAGGEGTQYF,TGTGCCAGCAGCTTGCTAGCGGGGGGTGAGGGGACCCAGTACTTC,TRBJ2-5,TRBV11-2,TRBD2,.
CAWSSQGYEAFF,TGTGCCTGGAGCAGCCAGGGGTATGAAGCTTTCTTT,TRBJ1-1,TRBV30,.,.
CATSRGGGARELFF,TGTGCCACCAGCAGAGGTGGGGGGGCCAGGGAGCTGTTTTTT,TRBJ2-2,TRBV15,.,.
CASSQDFGASYEQYF,TGCGCCAGCAGCCAAGATTTTGGAGCCTCCTACGAGCAGTACTTC,TRBJ2-7,TRBV4-3,.,.
CASSQSLAGGHTDTQYF,TGCGCCAGCAGTCAGTCTCTAGCGGGAGGTCACACAGATACGCAGTATTTT,TRBJ2-3,TRBV5-1,TRBD2,.
CASSGGERGYTDTQYF,TGTGCCAGCAGCGGGGGCGAGCGGGGCTACACAGATACGCAGTATTTT,TRBJ2-3,TRBV11-2,.,.
CASSSTGQGIAGELFF,TGTGCCAGCAGCTCTACGGGACAGGGAATCGCCGGGGAGCTGTTTTTT,TRBJ2-2,TRBV7-6,TRBD1,few
CASRRTGGPYEQYF,TGTGCCAGCAGGCGAACGGGAGGCCCCTACGAGCAGTACTTC,TRBJ2-7,TRBV7-9,TRBD2,.